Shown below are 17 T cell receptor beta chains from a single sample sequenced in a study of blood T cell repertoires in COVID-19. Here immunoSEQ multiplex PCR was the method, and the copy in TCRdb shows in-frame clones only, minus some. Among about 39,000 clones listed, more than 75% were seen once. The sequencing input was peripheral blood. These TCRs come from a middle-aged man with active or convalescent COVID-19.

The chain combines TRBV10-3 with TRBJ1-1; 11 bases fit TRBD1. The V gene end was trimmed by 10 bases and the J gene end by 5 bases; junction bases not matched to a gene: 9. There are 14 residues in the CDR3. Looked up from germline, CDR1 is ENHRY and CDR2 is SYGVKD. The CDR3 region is CATVGQGARTEAFF. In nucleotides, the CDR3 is TGTGCCACCGTTGGACAGGGGGCGCGAACTGAAGCTTTCTTT.

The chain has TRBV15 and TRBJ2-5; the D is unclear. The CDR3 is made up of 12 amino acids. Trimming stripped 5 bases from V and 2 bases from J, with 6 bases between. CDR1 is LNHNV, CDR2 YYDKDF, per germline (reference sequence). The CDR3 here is CATSESQETQYF. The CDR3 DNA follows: TGTGCCACCAGCGAGTCGCAAGAGACCCAGTACTTC.

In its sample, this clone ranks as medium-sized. CDR3 sequence (DNA): TGTGCCAGTAACCCTCGGGGGCGGGAGACCGATACGCAGTATTTT. Its translation: CASNPRGRETDTQYF. V usage is TRBV19 and J usage is TRBJ2-3; D may be TRBD2 (7 bases). V lost 7 bases and J lost 6, with 20 bases in between. The CDR3 extends over 15 amino acids. Germline CDR1 is LNHDA and CDR2 is SQIVND (reference sequence).

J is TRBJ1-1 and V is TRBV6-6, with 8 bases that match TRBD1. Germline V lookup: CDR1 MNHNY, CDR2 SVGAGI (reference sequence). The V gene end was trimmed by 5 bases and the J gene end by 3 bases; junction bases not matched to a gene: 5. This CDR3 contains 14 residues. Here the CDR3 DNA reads TGTGCCAGCAGTAGGACAGGGACGGACACTGAAGCTTTCTTT. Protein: CASSRTGTDTEAFF.

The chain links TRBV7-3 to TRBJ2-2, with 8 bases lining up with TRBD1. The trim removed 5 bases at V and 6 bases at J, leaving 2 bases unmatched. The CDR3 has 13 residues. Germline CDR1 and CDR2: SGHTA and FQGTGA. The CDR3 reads CASSPRGPGELFF. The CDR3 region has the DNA TGTGCCAGCAGCCCCAGGGGGCCCGGGGAGCTGTTTTTT.

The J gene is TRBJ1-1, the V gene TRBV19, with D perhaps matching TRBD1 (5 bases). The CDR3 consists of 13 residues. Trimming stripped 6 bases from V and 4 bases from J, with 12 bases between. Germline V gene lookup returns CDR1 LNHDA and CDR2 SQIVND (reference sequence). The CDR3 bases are TGTGCCAGTAGAACCGTGGGGGGCACTGAAGCTTTCTTT. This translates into CASRTVGGTEAFF.

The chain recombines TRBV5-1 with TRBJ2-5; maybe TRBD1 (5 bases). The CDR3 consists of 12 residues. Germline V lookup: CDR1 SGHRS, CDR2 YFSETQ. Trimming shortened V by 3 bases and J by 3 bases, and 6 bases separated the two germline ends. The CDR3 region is CASSSREETQYF. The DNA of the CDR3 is TGCGCCAGCAGCTCCAGGGAAGAGACCCAGTACTTC. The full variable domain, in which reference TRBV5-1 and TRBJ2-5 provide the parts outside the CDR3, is KAGVTQTPRYLIKTRGQQVTLSCSPISGHRSVSWYQQTPGQGLQFLFEYFSETQRNKGNFPGRFSGRQFSNSRSEMNVSTLELGDSALYLCASSSREETQYFGPGTRLLVL.

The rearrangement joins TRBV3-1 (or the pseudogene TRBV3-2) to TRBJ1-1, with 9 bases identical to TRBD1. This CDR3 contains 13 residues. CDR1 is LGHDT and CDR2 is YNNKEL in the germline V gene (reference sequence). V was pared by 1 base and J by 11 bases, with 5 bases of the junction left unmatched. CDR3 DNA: TGTGCCAGCAGCCAAGGCCGGGACAGGGTGGCTTTCTTT. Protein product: CASSQGRDRVAFF.

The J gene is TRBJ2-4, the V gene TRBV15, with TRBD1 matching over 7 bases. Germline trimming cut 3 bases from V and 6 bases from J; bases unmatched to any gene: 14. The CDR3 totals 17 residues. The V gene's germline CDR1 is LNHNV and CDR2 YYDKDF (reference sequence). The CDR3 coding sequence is TGTGCCACCAGCAGGGGTGCAGGGGGTCCTAATATAAACATTCAGTACTTC. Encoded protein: CATSRGAGGPNINIQYF.

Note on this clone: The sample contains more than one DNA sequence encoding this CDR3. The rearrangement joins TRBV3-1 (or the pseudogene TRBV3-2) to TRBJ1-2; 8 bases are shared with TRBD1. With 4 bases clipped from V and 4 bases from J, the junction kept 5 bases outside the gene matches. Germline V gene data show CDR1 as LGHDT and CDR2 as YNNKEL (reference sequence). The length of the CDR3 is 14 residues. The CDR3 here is CASSPRQGSYGYTF. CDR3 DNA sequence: TGTGCCAGCAGCCCACGACAGGGGAGCTATGGCTACACCTTC.

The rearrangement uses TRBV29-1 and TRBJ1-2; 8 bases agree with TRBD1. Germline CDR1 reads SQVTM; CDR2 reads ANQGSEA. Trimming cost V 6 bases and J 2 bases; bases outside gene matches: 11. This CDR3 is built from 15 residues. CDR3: CSVSDRGSSNYGYTF. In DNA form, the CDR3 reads TGCAGCGTCTCTGACAGGGGATCGTCGAACTATGGCTACACCTTC.

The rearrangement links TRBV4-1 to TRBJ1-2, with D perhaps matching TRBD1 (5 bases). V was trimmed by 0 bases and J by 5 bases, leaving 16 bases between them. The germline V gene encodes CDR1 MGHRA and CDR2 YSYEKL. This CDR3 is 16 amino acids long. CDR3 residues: CASSQDLRQSTYGYTF. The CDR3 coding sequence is TGCGCCAGCAGCCAAGATTTGCGACAGAGTACTTATGGCTACACCTTC.

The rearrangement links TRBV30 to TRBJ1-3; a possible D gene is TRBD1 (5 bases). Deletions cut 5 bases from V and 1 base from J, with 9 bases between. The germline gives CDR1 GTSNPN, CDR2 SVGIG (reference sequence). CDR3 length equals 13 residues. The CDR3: CAWGQYSGNTIYF. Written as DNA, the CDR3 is TGTGCCTGGGGACAATATTCTGGAAACACCATATATTTT. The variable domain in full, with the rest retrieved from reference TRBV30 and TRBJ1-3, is SQTIHQWPATLVQPVGSPLSLECTVEGTSNPNLYWYRQAAGRGLQLLFYSVGIGQISSEVPQNLSASRPQDRQFILSSKKLLLSDSGFYLCAWGQYSGNTIYFGEGSWLTVV.

The CDR3 here is CASSPTSGASYEQYV. CDR3 in DNA: TGTGCCAGCAGCCCGACTAGCGGGGCTTCTTACGAGCAGTACGTC. The rearrangement joins TRBV7-8 to TRBJ2-7; TRBD2 matches at 11 bases. After removal of 5 bases from V and 4 bases from J, the junction contained 7 bases not matched to a gene. The CDR3 extends over 15 amino acids. Germline CDR1 is SGHVS and CDR2 is FQNEAQ.

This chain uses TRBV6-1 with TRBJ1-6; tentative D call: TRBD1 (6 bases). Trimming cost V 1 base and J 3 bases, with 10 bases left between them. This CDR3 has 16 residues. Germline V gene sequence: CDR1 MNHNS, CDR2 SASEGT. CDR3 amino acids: CASSEDMTGYNSPLHF. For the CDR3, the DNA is TGTGCCAGCAGTGAAGATATGACAGGCTATAATTCACCCCTCCACTTT.

CDR3 in DNA: TGTGCCAGCAAGAGCGGGGGGGGGTCCTACAATGAGCAGTTCTTC. It translates to CASKSGGGSYNEQFF. V and J are TRBV28 and TRBJ2-1; 10 bases fit TRBD2. Looked up from germline, CDR1 is MDHEN and CDR2 is SYDVKM. V was clipped by 7 bases and J by 1 base; unmatched bases: 4. This CDR3 is 15 amino acids long.

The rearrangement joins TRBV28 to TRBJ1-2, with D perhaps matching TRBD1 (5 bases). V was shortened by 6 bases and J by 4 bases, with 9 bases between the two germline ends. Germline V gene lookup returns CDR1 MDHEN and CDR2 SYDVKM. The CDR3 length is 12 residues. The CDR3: CASSDSIYGYTF. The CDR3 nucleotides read TGTGCCAGCAGCGACAGTATCTATGGCTACACCTTC.